The next 5 T cell receptor beta chains were all read from a single sample in a study of Graves' ophthalmopathy and Graves' hyperthyroidism (dated by TCRdb to about 2018). The sequencer listed for this sample is Illumina HiSeq 2000. For repertoire sequencing, TCR beta CDR3 regions were amplified from RNA transcripts. The first round of RT-PCR was done with HTBI primers and the Qiagen OneStep RT-PCR kit, and was followed by a second round of multiplex PCR, then size selection and purification. Starting from the raw public reads, TCRdb applied fastp trimming at Q25, assembled clones with MiXCR and retained in-frame beta chains. One record per CDR3 amino acid sequence lists the most common genes and DNA. Across this sample there are almost 400,000 distinct CDR3 sequences, with around 20% seen only once. Jointly, the top ten make up 1.5% to 2% of the sample. Sequenced sample: peripheral blood. The receptors were gathered from a woman between 18 and 29 years old with Graves' ophthalmopathy. Donor details come from another sample of the same person, matched by shared clones.

The sample holds many counts of this clonotype. This chain links TRBV6-5 with TRBJ2-6, with 8 bases that match TRBD1. CDR1 is MNHEY and CDR2 is SVGAGI in the germline V gene. Trimming removed 6 bases from V and 0 bases from J; junction bases left unmatched: 4. CDR3 size: 16 residues. The DNA for the CDR3 is TGTGCCAGCAGCAACACAGGGGGCTCTGGGGCCAACGTCCTGACTTTC. Translated, it gives CASSNTGGSGANVLTF.

This clonotype occurred many times. V and J are TRBV28 and TRBJ1-1, with D perhaps matching TRBD1 (5 bases). V lost 4 bases, J lost 3 bases, and 9 bases lay in between. Germline V lookup: CDR1 MDHEN, CDR2 SYDVKM. This CDR3 contains 13 residues. The CDR3 region is CASSSPQDTEAFF. In DNA form, the CDR3 reads TGTGCCAGCAGTTCCCCACAGGACACTGAAGCTTTCTTT.

Many counts were recorded for this clonotype. This sequence joins TRBV2 and TRBJ1-5; D is uncertain. The CDR3 length is 14 residues. V lost 6 bases, J lost 2 bases, and 11 bases lay in between. Germline values: CDR1 SNHLY, CDR2 FYNNEI. CDR3 sequence (DNA): TGTGCCAGCAGCAGCGACACCCGCAATCAGCCCCAGCATTTT. Amino acids: CASSSDTRNQPQHF. Complete variable domain (other parts from reference TRBV2 and TRBJ1-5): EPEVTQTPSHQVTQMGQEVILRCVPISNHLYFYWYRQILGQKVEFLVSFYNNEISEKSEIFDDQFSVERPDGSNFTLKIRSTKLEDSAMYFCASSSDTRNQPQHFGDGTRLSIL.

This clonotype was counted ten times or more. This rearrangement joins TRBV5-1 to TRBJ2-2; D perhaps matches TRBD1 (6 bases). The V gene lost 4 bases and the J gene lost 4 bases, with 11 bases spanning the gap. Germline V CDR1 and CDR2: SGHRS, YFSETQ. The CDR3 contains 14 residues. The CDR3 sequence is CASSLQGRTGELFF. For the CDR3, the DNA is TGCGCCAGCAGCCTACAGGGCCGCACCGGGGAGCTGTTTTTT.

This clonotype was detected ten times or more. The chain has TRBV27 and TRBJ2-7, with 10 bases identical to TRBD1. The CDR3 is made up of 17 amino acids. Germline CDR1 and CDR2: MNHEY and SMNVEV (reference sequence). With 5 bases clipped from V and 3 bases from J, the junction kept 13 bases outside the gene matches. CDR3 sequence (DNA): TGTGCCAGCAGTCCGACCCTCAAGACAGGGGGCTTCTACGAGCAGTACTTC. Translating gives CASSPTLKTGGFYEQYF.